This T cell receptor (beta chain) was retrieved from a study of human T cells and chemical hapten exposure. The study's findings and limits: Patch test score was positively correlated with the counts of PT1 expanded TCRs. After DPC sensitization, TCRs above 1 in 1000 frequency showed no change.

This clonotype has at least ten counts. What it binds is unknown. The sample's time point: patch test 1, 2 weeks after DPC sensitization. Documented treatment: therapeutic diphenylcyclopropenone sensitization with weekly scalp DPC. Using its own MiXCR run on the RACE reads, TCRdb lists one record per CDR3 protein. The sample lists fewer than 500,000 distinct CDR3 sequences, around 4.8% occurring once. This receptor was taken from a woman in her forties or fifties with alopecia areata. Some clones in this sample may be carry-over from other donors' samples. Here the sequenced sample was whole blood, taken in connection with sensitization to the hapten diphenylcyclopropenone (DPC).

CDR3 nucleotide sequence: TGCAGCGTAGAGCGGGGGGGCACAGATACGCAGTATTTT. Its translation: CSVERGGTDTQYF. The chain uses TRBV29-1 and TRBJ2-3; 9 positions match TRBD2. The CDR3 runs to 13 residues. V shed 6 bases, J shed 1 base, and the junction held 2 bases outside the gene matches. CDR1 is SQVTM, CDR2 ANQGSEA, per germline.